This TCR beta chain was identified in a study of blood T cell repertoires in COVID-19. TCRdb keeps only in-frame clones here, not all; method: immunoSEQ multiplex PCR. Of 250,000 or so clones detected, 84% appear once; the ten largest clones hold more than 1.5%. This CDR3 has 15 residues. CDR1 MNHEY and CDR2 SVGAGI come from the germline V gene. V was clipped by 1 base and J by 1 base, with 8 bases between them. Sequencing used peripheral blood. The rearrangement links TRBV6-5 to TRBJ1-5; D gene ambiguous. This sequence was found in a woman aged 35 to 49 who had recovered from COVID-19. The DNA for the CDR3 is TGTGCCAGCAGTTACTTCGGGGTCAGCAATCAGCCCCAGCATTTT. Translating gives CASSYFGVSNQPQHF.